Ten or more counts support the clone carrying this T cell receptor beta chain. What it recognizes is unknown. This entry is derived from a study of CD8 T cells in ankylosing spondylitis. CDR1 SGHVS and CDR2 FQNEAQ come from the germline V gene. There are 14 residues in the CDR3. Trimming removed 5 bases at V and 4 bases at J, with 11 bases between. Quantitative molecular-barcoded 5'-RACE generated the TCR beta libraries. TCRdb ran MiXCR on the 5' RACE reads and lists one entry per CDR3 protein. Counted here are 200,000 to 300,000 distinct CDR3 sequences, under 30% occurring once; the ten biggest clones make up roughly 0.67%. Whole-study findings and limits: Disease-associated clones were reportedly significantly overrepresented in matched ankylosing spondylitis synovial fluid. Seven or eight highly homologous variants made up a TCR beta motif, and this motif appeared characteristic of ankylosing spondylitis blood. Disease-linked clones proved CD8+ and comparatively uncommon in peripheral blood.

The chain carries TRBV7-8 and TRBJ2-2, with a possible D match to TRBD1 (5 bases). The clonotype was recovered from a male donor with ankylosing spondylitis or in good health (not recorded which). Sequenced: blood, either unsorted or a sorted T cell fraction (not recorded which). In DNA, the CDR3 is TGTGCCAGCAGCCATGGCCAGGGCACCGGGGAGCTGTTTTTT. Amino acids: CASSHGQGTGELFF.